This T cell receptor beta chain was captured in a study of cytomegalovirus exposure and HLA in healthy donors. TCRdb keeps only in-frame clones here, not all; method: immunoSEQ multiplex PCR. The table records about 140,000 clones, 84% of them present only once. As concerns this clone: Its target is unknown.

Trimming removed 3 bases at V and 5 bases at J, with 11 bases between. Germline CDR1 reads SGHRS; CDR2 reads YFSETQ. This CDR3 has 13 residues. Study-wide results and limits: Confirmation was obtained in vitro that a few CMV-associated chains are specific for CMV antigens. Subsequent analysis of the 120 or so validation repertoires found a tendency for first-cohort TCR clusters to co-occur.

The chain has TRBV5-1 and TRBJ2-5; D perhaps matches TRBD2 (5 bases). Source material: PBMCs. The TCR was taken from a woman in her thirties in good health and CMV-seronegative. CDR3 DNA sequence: TGCGCCAGCAGCTCAACGGGATGGGAGACCCAGTACTTC. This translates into CASSSTGWETQYF.